This T cell receptor (beta chain) was obtained from a study of blood T cell repertoires in COVID-19. Looking at the study overall: From T cells, B-cell-depleted T cells, or PBMCs came the material, which was cDNA or gDNA.

Per the original data handling: Reference gene primers were amplified, and this amplification served to estimate nucleated cell counts. TCRdb's copy holds only in-frame clones and misses some; the assay was immunoSEQ multiplex PCR. V and J calls and clone size come straight from that table; D and trimming were deduced from the DNA. This sample has 300,000 to 350,000 clones, with 88% found just once. Seattle patient enrollment occurred during active infection, with longitudinal follow-up thereafter. This clone was seen more than once but under ten times. V trimming: 8 bases; J trimming: 0 bases; junction bases outside the gene matches: 10. This CDR3 is 17 amino acids long. CDR1 is MDHEN, CDR2 SYDVKM, per germline.

The chain has TRBV28 and TRBJ1-1, with 12 bases matching TRBD1. The TCR sequence derives from a woman aged 65 to 85 with COVID-19, enrolled during active disease. Sequencing was carried out using peripheral blood. The DNA of the CDR3 is TGTGCCAGCCCTCCTCGGGACAGGGGGCAGGTGAACACTGAAGCTTTCTTT. Protein sequence: CASPPRDRGQVNTEAFF.